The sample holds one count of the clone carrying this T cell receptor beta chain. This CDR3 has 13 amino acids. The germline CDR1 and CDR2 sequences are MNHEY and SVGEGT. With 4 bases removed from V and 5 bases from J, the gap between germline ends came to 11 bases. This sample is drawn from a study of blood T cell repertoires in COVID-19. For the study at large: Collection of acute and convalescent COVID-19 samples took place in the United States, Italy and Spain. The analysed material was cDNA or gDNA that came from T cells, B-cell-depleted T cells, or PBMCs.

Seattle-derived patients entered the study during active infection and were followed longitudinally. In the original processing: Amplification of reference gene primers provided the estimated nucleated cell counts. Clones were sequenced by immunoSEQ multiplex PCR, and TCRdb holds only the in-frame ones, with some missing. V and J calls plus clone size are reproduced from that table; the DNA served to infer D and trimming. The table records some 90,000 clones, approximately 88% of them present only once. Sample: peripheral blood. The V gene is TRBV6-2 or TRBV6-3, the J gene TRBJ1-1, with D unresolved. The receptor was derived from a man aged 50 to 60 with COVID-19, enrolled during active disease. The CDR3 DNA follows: TGTGCCAGCAGTTTATTATCGGGAACTGAAGCTTTCTTT. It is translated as CASSLLSGTEAFF.